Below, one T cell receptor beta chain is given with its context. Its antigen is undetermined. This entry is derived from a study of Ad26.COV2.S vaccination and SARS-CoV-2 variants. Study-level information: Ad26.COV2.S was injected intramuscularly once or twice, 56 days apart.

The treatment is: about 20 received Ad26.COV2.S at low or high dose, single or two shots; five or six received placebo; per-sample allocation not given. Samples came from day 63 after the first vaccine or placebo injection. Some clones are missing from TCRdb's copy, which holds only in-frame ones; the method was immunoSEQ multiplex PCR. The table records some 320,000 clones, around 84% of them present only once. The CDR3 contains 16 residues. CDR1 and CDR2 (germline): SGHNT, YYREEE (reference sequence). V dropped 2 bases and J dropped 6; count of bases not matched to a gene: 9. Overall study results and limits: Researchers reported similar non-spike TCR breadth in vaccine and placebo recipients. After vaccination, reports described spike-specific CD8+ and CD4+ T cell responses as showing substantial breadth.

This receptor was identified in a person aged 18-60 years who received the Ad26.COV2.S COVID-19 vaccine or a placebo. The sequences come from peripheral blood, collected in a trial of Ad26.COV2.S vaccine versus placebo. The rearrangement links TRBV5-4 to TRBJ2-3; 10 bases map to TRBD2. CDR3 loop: CASSFSGTSVRDTQYF. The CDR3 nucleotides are TGTGCCAGCAGCTTCTCGGGGACTAGCGTTAGGGATACGCAGTATTTT. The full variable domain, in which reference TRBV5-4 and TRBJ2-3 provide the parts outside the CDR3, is ETGVTQSPTHLIKTRGQQVTLRCSSQSGHNTVSWYQQALGQGPQFIFQYYREEENGRGNFPPRFSGLQFPNYSSELNVNALELDDSALYLCASSFSGTSVRDTQYFGPGTRLTVL.